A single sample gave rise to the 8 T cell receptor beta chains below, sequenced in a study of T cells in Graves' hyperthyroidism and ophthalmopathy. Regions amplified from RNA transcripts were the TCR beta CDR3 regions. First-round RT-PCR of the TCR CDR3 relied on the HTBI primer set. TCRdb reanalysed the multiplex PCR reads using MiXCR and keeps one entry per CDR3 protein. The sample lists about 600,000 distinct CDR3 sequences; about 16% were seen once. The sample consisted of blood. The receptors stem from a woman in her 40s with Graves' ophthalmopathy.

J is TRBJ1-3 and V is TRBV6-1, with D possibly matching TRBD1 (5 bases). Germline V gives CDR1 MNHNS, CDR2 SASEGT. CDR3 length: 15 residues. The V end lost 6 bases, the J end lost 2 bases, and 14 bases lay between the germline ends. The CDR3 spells CASRRDREPGNTIYF. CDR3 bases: TGTGCCAGCAGAAGGGACCGCGAACCTGGAAACACCATATATTTT.

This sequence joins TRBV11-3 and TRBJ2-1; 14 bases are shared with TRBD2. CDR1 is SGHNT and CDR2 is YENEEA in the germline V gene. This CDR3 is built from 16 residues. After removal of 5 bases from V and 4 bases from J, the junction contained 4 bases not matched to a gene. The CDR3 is CASSTGTSGGYNEQFF. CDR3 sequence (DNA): TGTGCCAGCAGCACCGGGACTAGCGGGGGATACAATGAGCAGTTCTTC.

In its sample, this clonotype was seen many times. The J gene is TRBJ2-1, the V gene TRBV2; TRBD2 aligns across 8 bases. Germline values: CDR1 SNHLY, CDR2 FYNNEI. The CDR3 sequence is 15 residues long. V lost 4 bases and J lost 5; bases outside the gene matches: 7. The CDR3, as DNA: TGTGCCAGCAGTGGGACTAGCCTTGAAGACAATGAGCAGTTCTTC. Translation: CASSGTSLEDNEQFF. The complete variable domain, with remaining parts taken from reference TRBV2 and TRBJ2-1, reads EPEVTQTPSHQVTQMGQEVILRCVPISNHLYFYWYRQILGQKVEFLVSFYNNEISEKSEIFDDQFSVERPDGSNFTLKIRSTKLEDSAMYFCASSGTSLEDNEQFFGPGTRLTVL.

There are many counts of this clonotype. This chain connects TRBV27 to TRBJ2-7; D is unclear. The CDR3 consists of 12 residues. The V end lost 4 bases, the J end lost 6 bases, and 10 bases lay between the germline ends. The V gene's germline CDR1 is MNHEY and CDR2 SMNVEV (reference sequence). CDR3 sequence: CASSSPAREQYF. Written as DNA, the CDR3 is TGTGCCAGCAGTTCTCCGGCACGCGAGCAGTACTTC.

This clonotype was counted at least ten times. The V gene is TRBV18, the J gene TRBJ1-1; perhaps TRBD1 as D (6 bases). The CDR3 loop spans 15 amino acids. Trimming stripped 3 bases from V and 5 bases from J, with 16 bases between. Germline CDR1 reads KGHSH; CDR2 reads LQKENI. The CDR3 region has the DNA TGTGCCAGCTCACCTTCTCAGGGGACCTCGACTGAAGCTTTCTTT. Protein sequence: CASSPSQGTSTEAFF.

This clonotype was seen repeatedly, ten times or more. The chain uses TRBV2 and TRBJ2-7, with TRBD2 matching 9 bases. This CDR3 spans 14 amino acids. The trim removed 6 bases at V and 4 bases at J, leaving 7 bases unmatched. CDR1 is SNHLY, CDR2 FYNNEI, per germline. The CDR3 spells CASRAATSGYEQYF. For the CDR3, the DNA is TGTGCCAGCAGAGCTGCGACTAGCGGATACGAGCAGTACTTC.

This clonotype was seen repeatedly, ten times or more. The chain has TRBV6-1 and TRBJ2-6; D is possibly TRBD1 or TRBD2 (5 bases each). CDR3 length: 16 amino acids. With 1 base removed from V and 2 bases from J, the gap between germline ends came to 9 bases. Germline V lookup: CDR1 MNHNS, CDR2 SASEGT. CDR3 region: CASSEGQGAGANVLTF. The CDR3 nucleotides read TGTGCCAGCAGTGAAGGTCAGGGAGCTGGGGCCAACGTCCTGACTTTC.

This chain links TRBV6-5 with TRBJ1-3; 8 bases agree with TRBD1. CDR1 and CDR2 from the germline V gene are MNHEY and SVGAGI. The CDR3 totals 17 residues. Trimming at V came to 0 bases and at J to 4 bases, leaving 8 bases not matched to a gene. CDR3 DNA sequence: TGTGCCAGCAGTTACTCGAGCCAGGGGGCGTGGGGAAACACCATATATTTT. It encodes CASSYSSQGAWGNTIYF.